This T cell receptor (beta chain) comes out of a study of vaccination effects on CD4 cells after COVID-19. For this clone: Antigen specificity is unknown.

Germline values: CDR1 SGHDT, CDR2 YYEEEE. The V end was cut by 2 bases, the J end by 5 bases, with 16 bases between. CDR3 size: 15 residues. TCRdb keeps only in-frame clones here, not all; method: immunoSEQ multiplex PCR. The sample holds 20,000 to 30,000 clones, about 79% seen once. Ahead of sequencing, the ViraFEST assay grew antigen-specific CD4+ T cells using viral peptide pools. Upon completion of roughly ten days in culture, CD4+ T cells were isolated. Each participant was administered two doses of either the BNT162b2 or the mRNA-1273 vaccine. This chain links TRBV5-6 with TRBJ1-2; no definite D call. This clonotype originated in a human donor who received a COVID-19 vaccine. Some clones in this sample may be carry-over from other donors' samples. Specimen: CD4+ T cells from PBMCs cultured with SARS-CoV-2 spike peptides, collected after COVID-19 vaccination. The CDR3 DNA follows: TGTGCCAGCAGCTTACCGGGATTACAGCATTATGGCTACACCTTC. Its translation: CASSLPGLQHYGYTF.